What follows describes a single T cell receptor beta chain. Its target is unknown. The sample originates from a study of T-cell memory formation after mild COVID-19. Study-level information: The TCR clusters were mostly specific to one donor. Study-wide findings and caveats: Contracting CD4+ clones sat mainly in CM and EM; CD8+ in EMRA. Clones shrinking from day 15 to 85 showed even CD4/CD8 mixes; later expanders tilted CD4+.

Trimming cost V 1 base and J 2 bases, with 17 bases left between them. The CDR3 runs to 17 residues. CDR1 and CDR2 from the germline V gene are MGHRA and YSYEKL. TCRdb redid the calling of the 5' RACE reads with MiXCR, one entry per CDR3 protein. The top ten hold over 20% of the sample, which has fewer than 350,000 distinct CDR3 sequences, more than 13% seen once. The chain links TRBV4-1 to TRBJ1-1; D is unclear. Sequenced: PBMCs or a T cell subset sorted from them (not recorded which). This receptor was taken from a man between 18 and 29 years old who had mild COVID-19 (a few samples of this study predate the infection). Cell type and time point are not known. CDR3 residues: CASSQAAPGRPNTEAFF. The CDR3 nucleotides are TGCGCCAGCAGCCAAGCCGCCCCTGGTCGACCTAACACTGAAGCTTTCTTT.